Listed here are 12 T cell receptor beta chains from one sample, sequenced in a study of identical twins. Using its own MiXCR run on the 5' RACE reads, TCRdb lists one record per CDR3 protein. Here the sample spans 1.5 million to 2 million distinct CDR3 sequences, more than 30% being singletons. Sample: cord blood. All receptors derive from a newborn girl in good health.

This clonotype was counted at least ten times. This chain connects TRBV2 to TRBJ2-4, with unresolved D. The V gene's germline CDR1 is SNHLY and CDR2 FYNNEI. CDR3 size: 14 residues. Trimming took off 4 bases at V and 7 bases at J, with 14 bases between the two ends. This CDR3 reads CASSGSERVNIQYF. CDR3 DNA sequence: TGTGCCAGCAGTGGGTCAGAAAGAGTGAACATTCAGTACTTC.

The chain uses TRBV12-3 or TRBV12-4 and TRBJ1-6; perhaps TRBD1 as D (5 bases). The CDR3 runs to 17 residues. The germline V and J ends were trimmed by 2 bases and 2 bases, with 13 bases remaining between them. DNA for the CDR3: TGTGCCAGCAGTTTAAACTGGGGCGCCGCCTATAATTCACCCCTCCACTTT. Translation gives CASSLNWGAAYNSPLHF.

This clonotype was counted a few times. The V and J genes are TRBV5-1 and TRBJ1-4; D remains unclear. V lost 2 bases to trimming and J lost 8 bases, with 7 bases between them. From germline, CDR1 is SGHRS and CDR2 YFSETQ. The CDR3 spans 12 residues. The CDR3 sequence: CASSFEREKLFF. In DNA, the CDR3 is TGCGCCAGCAGCTTCGAGCGAGAAAAACTGTTTTTT.

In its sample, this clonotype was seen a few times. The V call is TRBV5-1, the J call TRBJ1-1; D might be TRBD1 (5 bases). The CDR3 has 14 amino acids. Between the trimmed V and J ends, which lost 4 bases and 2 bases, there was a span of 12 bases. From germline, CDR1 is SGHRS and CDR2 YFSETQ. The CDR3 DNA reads TGCGCCAGCAGCGTCGGCAGGGATAACACTGAAGCTTTCTTT. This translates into CASSVGRDNTEAFF. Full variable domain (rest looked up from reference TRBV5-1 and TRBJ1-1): KAGVTQTPRYLIKTRGQQVTLSCSPISGHRSVSWYQQTPGQGLQFLFEYFSETQRNKGNFPGRFSGRQFSNSRSEMNVSTLELGDSALYLCASSVGRDNTEAFFGQGTRLTVV.

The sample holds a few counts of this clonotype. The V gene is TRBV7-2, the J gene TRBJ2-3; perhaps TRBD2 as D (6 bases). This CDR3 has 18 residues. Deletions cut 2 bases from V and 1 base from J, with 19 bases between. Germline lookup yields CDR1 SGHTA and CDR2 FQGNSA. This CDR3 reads CASSLKRLVREGTDTQYF. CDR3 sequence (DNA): TGTGCCAGCAGCTTAAAAAGGCTAGTCAGGGAGGGCACAGATACGCAGTATTTT.

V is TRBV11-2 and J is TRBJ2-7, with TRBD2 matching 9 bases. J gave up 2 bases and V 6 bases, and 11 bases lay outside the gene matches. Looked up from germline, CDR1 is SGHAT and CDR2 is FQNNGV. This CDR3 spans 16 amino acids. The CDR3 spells CASSPHISGRTYEQYF. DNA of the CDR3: TGTGCCAGCAGTCCTCATATTAGCGGGAGAACCTACGAGCAGTACTTC.

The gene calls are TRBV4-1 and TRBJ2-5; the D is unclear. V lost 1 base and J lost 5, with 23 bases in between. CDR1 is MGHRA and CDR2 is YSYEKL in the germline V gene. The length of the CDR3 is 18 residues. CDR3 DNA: TGCGCCAGCAGCCAAGCCCGCCCACGGTGGTCCATCCCGGAGACCCAGTACTTC. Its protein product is CASSQARPRWSIPETQYF.

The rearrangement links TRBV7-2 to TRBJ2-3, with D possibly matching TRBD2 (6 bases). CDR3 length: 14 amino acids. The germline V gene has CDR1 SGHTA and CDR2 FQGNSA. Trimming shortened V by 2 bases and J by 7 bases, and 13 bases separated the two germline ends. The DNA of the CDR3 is TGTGCCAGCAGCTTACTGGAGGGACCGTATACGCAGTATTTT. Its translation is CASSLLEGPYTQYF.

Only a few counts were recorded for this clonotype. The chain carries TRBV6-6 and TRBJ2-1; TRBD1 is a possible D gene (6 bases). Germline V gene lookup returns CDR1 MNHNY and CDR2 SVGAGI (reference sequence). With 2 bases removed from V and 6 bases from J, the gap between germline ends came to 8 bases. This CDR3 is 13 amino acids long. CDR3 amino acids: CASSYRGSNEQFF. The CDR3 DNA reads TGTGCCAGCAGTTACAGGGGGAGCAATGAGCAGTTCTTC.

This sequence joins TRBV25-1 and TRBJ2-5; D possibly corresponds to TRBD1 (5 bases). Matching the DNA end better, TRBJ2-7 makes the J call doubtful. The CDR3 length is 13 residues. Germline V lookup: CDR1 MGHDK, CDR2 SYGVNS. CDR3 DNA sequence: TGTGCCAGCAGTGGCAGGGAAACCTACGAGCAGTACTTC. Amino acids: CASSGRETYEQYF.

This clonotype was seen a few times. The CDR3 bases are TGTGCCAGCACCGGGTGGGGCTCTGAAGCTTTCTTT. Translating it yields CASTGWGSEAFF. The chain uses TRBV27 and TRBJ1-1, with D maybe TRBD1 (5 bases). The CDR3 length is 12 residues. Germline V gene sequence: CDR1 MNHEY, CDR2 SMNVEV (reference sequence). V dropped 7 bases and J dropped 6 bases, with 12 bases sitting between them.

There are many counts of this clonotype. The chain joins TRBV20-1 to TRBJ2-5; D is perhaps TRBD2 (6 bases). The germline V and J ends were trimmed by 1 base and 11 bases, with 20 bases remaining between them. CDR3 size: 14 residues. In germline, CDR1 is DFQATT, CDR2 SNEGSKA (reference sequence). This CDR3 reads CSARVGGPIMEQYF. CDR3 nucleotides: TGCAGTGCTAGAGTCGGGGGTCCCATTATGGAGCAGTACTTC.